The 5 T cell receptor beta chains presented below share a single source sample, sequenced in a study of response to subunit inactivated influenza vaccine (dated by TCRdb to 2016 to 2019). The library was prepared using RT-PCR. Instrument used: Illumina HiSeq 2500. TCRdb passed the public sequencing reads through fastp at Q25 and MiXCR, retaining productive beta sequences. CDR3 protein duplicates are merged, each entry listing the most common genes and DNA. The sample table records just under 550,000 distinct CDR3 sequences; approximately 22% of these occur just once. 2.8% of the sample lies in the top ten. This same sample was also taken into another study, of T cells expressing NK-cell markers. Reported in the second study: 5'RACE template switching, by which a universal primer site and unique molecular identifiers were added, was used to make TCR beta cDNA libraries.

The specimen comprised CD4+ T cells sorted from PBMCs, sampled 11 to 12 days after vaccination. All receptors derive from a man in his fifties or sixties who received an inactivated influenza vaccine. Donor details come from another sample of the same person, matched by shared clones.

The chain uses TRBV10-3 and TRBJ2-1, with D possibly being TRBD2 (6 bases). Trimming cost V 6 bases and J 10 bases, with 10 bases left between them. The germline V gene encodes CDR1 ENHRY and CDR2 SYGVKD. CDR3 length: 11 residues. The CDR3 DNA sequence: TGTGCCATCAGATCACGGGAGGAGCAGTTCTTC. It encodes CAIRSREEQFF.

In this sample, this clonotype turned up a few times. V and J are TRBV20-1 and TRBJ1-2; 9 nucleotides line up with TRBD1. This CDR3 is 13 amino acids long. The J segment lost 3 bases and the V segment lost 7 bases, leaving 6 bases of the junction unmatched. Germline loops: CDR1 DFQATT, CDR2 SNEGSKA (reference sequence). The CDR3 sequence: CSGGQGADYGYTF. DNA of the CDR3: TGCAGTGGGGGACAGGGCGCTGACTATGGCTACACCTTC.

This clonotype has a handful of counts. The chain combines TRBV12-3 or TRBV12-4 with TRBJ1-2, with D perhaps matching TRBD1 (5 bases). This CDR3 contains 13 residues. Between the trimmed V and J ends, which lost 7 bases and 8 bases, there was a span of 17 bases. CDR3 amino acids: CASTLRGGGGYTF. The CDR3 DNA reads TGTGCCAGCACCCTCCGGGGGGGTGGCGGCTACACCTTC.

This clonotype showed up many times. The chain is built from TRBV18 and TRBJ2-1; 9 nucleotides line up with TRBD1. V lost 4 bases, J lost 7 bases, and 5 bases stayed unmatched. Germline V CDR1 and CDR2: KGHSH, LQKENI. The CDR3 runs to 14 residues. The CDR3 sequence is CASSQLTGGNEQFF. The CDR3 region has the DNA TGTGCCAGCTCACAGTTGACAGGGGGGAATGAGCAGTTCTTC.

The rearrangement uses TRBV29-1 and TRBJ2-3; TRBD2 matches at 7 bases. Trimming cost V 4 bases and J 2 bases; bases outside gene matches: 12. The CDR3 covers 16 residues. The germline CDR1 and CDR2 sequences are SQVTM and ANQGSEA. The chain's CDR3 is CSVGGGTRYITDTQYF. CDR3 nucleotide sequence: TGCAGCGTTGGGGGGGGGACGAGGTACATCACAGATACGCAGTATTTT.